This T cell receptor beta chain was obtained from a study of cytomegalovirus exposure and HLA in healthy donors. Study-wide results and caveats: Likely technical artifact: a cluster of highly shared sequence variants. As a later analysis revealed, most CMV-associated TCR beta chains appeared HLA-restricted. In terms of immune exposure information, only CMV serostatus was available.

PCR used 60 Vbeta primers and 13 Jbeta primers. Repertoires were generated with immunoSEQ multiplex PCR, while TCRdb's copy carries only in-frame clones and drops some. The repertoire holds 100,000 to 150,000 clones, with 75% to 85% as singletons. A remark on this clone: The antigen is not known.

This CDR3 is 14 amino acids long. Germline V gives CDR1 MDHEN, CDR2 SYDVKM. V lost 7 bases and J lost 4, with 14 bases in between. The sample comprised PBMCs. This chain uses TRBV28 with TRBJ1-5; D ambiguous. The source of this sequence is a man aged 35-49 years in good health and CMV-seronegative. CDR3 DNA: TGTGCCAGCATCTCTCTCGGGAAAAATCAGCCCCAGCATTTT. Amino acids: CASISLGKNQPQHF. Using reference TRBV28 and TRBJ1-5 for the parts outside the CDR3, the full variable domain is DVKVTQSSRYLVKRTGEKVFLECVQDMDHENMFWYRQDPGLGLRLIYFSYDVKMKEKGDIPEGYSVSREKKERFSLILESASTNQTSMYLCASISLGKNQPQHFGDGTRLSIL.